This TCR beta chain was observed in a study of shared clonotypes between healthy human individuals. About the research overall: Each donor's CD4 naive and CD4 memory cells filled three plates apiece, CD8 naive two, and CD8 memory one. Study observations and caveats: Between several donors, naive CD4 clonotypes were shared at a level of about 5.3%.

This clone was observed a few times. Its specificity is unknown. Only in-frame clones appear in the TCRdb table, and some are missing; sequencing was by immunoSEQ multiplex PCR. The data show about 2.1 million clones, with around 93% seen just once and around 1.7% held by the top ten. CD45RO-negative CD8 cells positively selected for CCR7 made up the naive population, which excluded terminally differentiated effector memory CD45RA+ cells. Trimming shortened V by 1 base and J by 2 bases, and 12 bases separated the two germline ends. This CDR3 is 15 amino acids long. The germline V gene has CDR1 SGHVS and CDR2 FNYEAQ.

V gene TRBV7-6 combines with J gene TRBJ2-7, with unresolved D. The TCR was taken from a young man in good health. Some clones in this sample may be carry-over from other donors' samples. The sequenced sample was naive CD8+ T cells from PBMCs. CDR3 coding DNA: TGTGCCAGCAGCTTAGTCTCAGCCCAAACCTACGAGCAGTACTTC. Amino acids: CASSLVSAQTYEQYF.